The 24 T cell receptor beta chains below were found in one sample sequenced in a study of regulatory T cells in long-lasting Graves disease. Time point denoted: newly diagnosed GD, antithyroid drugs for less than 3 months. The authors made the TCR library using RNA they extracted from PBMCs. CDR3 regions were amplified by Arm-PCR using iRepertoire HTBI primers to build TCR beta libraries. One entry per CDR3 protein results from TCRdb running MiXCR on the multiplex PCR reads. This sample has 450,000 to 700,000 distinct CDR3 sequences; 13% occur once, and the top ten carry roughly 10%. The sample was also linked to a second study, of T cells in Graves' hyperthyroidism and ophthalmopathy.

The specimen comprised peripheral blood mononuclear cells (PBMCs), sampled at new diagnosis, from a patient treated with antithyroid drugs. The receptors were sampled from a man in his thirties or forties with Graves disease.

This clonotype was found a few times. The V gene is TRBV7-3, the J gene TRBJ2-7; tentative D call: TRBD1 (6 bases). The CDR3 is 15 amino acids. The V gene lost 5 bases and the J gene lost 4 bases, with 18 bases spanning the gap. Germline V lookup: CDR1 SGHTA, CDR2 FQGTGA. CDR3 loop: CASSPQGGQFYEQYF. Here the CDR3 DNA reads TGTGCCAGCAGCCCCCAAGGAGGACAGTTTTACGAGCAGTACTTC.

In this sample, this clonotype turned up many times. The chain is built from TRBV11-2 and TRBJ2-7; the D is unclear. The CDR3 is 14 amino acids. The V gene lost 7 bases and the J gene lost 2 bases, with 15 bases spanning the gap. The germline V gene encodes CDR1 SGHAT and CDR2 FQNNGV. The CDR3 region is CASTLGNVPYEQYF. The CDR3 DNA reads as TGTGCCAGCACGCTAGGGAACGTACCCTACGAGCAGTACTTC.

This chain uses TRBV27 with TRBJ1-2; perhaps TRBD1 as D (6 bases). This CDR3 spans 16 amino acids. V was trimmed by 5 bases and J by 6 bases, leaving 22 bases between them. From germline, CDR1 is MNHEY and CDR2 SMNVEV (reference sequence). The CDR3 is CASSRQTGPLLNGYTF. The CDR3 DNA is TGTGCCAGCAGTCGACAGACAGGCCCCCTTCTTAATGGCTACACCTTC.

The rearrangement links TRBV7-9 to TRBJ2-3; 9 positions match TRBD1. The CDR3 has 16 amino acids. J lost 0 bases, V lost 5 bases, and 6 bases had no gene match. Germline V CDR1 and CDR2: SEHNR, FQNEAQ (reference sequence). Here the CDR3 DNA reads TGTGCCAGCAGCCAGGGACAGGGACTTAGCACAGATACGCAGTATTTT. Its translation is CASSQGQGLSTDTQYF.

The V and J genes are TRBV15 and TRBJ2-1; TRBD1 aligns across 8 bases. The DNA end favors TRBJ2-5, so the J call may be wrong. This CDR3 comprises 13 residues. CDR1 is LNHNV, CDR2 YYDKDF, per germline (reference sequence). The DNA for the CDR3 is TGTGCCACCAGCAGAGGGACAGGGGAGACCCAGTACTTC. Amino acid sequence: CATSRGTGETQYF.

This clonotype appeared a few times. The V gene is TRBV12-3 or TRBV12-4, the J gene TRBJ2-7, with TRBD2 matching over 7 bases. Trimming cost V 7 bases and J 4 bases; bases outside gene matches: 10. CDR3 length: 14 amino acids. The DNA of the CDR3 is TGTGCCAGCACCCGGGGGAGGGAACCTTACGAGCAGTACTTC. Translated, it gives CASTRGREPYEQYF.

CDR3 region: CASSLVISGDRQETQYF. The CDR3 DNA sequence: TGTGCCAGCAGCTTGGTAATCAGCGGGGATAGACAAGAGACCCAGTACTTC. This chain connects TRBV5-6 to TRBJ2-5, with TRBD2 matching 7 bases. The V segment lost 0 bases and the J segment 2 bases; nucleotides outside the gene matches: 10. Germline loops: CDR1 SGHDT, CDR2 YYEEEE. The CDR3 has 17 residues.

This clonotype was observed at least ten times. The V call is TRBV9, the J call TRBJ2-1; unclear D gene. Germline V CDR1 and CDR2: SGDLS, YYNGEE. V was trimmed by 5 bases and J by 2 bases, leaving 8 bases between them. This CDR3 has 13 amino acids. The CDR3 is CASSEITYNEQFF. The CDR3 nucleotides read TGTGCCAGCAGTGAAATTACCTACAATGAGCAGTTCTTC. The full variable domain, rest sourced from reference TRBV9 and TRBJ2-1, is DSGVTQTPKHLITATGQRVTLRCSPRSGDLSVYWYQQSLDQGLQFLIQYYNGEERAKGNILERFSAQQFPDLHSELNLSSLELGDSALYFCASSEITYNEQFFGPGTRLTVL.

This clonotype was picked up a small number of times. The V gene is TRBV3-1, the J gene TRBJ1-2; D gene ambiguous. The germline V gene encodes CDR1 LGHDT and CDR2 YNNKEL (reference sequence). This CDR3 spans 14 amino acids. Deletions cut 4 bases from V and 0 bases from J, with 9 bases between. The chain's CDR3 is CASSRQASNYGYTF. In nucleotides, the CDR3 is TGTGCCAGCAGCCGCCAGGCTTCTAACTATGGCTACACCTTC.

This clonotype was counted ten times or more. The V gene is TRBV2, the J gene TRBJ2-3, with TRBD2 matching 13 bases. The CDR3 loop spans 15 amino acids. V lost 6 bases and J lost 3; bases outside the gene matches: 3. Germline lookup yields CDR1 SNHLY and CDR2 FYNNEI. CDR3 sequence reads: CASRGLAGSTDTQYF. CDR3 nucleotide sequence: TGTGCCAGCAGGGGACTAGCGGGAAGTACAGATACGCAGTATTTT.

As for this clonotype: A much larger clone differs from this one at a single base, so this may be a read error. J is TRBJ1-2 and V is TRBV10-3; 7 bases align to TRBD1. Germline CDR1 and CDR2: ENHRY and SYGVKD. Losses at the gene ends were 8 bases for V and 4 bases for J; bases not matched to a gene: 19. This CDR3 is built from 17 residues. The CDR3 is CAIPDRAEDDRGYGYTF. CDR3 DNA: TGTGCCATCCCAGACAGGGCGGAGGACGATCGGGGCTATGGCTACACCTTC.

This clonotype was found many times. This chain uses TRBV4-1 with TRBJ2-7; 12 bases agree with TRBD2. V lost 1 base and J lost 4; bases outside the gene matches: 8. CDR3 size: 17 residues. The germline CDR1 and CDR2 sequences are MGHRA and YSYEKL. This CDR3 is CASSQGGLAGRGYEQYF. For the CDR3, the DNA is TGCGCCAGCAGCCAAGGCGGACTAGCGGGGAGGGGGTACGAGCAGTACTTC.

The rearrangement joins TRBV7-2 to TRBJ1-1; unclear D gene. Looked up from germline, CDR1 is SGHTA and CDR2 is FQGNSA. Trimming shortened V by 2 bases and J by 0 bases, and 10 bases separated the two germline ends. The CDR3 has 15 residues. CDR3 region: CASSLSLAMNTEAFF. The CDR3 region has the DNA TGTGCCAGCAGCTTATCCTTAGCCATGAACACTGAAGCTTTCTTT. Complete variable domain (other parts from reference TRBV7-2 and TRBJ1-1): GAGVSQSPSNKVTEKGKDVELRCDPISGHTALYWYRQSLGQGLEFLIYFQGNSAPDKSGLPSDRFSAERTGGSVSTLTIQRTQQEDSAVYLCASSLSLAMNTEAFFGQGTRLTVV.

This clonotype was found many times. J is TRBJ2-4 and V is TRBV2; the match to TRBD1 covers 12 bases. Germline V gene data show CDR1 as SNHLY and CDR2 as FYNNEI. The trim removed 8 bases at V and 2 bases at J, leaving 4 bases unmatched. The CDR3 spans 15 residues. CDR3 loop: CASGDRGHSKNIQYF. The CDR3 DNA follows: TGTGCCAGCGGGGACAGGGGGCATTCCAAAAACATTCAGTACTTC. Supplemented by reference TRBV2 and TRBJ2-4, the full variable domain reads EPEVTQTPSHQVTQMGQEVILRCVPISNHLYFYWYRQILGQKVEFLVSFYNNEISEKSEIFDDQFSVERPDGSNFTLKIRSTKLEDSAMYFCASGDRGHSKNIQYFGAGTRLSVL.

The chain couples TRBV20-1 to TRBJ2-2; 10 nucleotides agree with TRBD2. The CDR3 has 14 amino acids. The V gene end was trimmed by 4 bases and the J gene end by 6 bases; junction bases not matched to a gene: 5. The V gene's germline CDR1 is DFQATT and CDR2 SNEGSKA (reference sequence). CDR3 residues: CSATGTSAPGELFF. The CDR3 region has the DNA TGCAGTGCTACCGGGACTAGCGCCCCCGGGGAGCTGTTTTTT.

For this clonotype: Given a much more abundant clone one base away, this may be a read error. The rearrangement uses TRBV6-1 and TRBJ1-1; D remains ambiguous. CDR1 and CDR2 (germline): MNHNS, SASEGT. Trimming took off 6 bases at V and 6 bases at J, with 8 bases between the two ends. This CDR3 contains 11 residues. CDR3 DNA: TGTGCCAGCAGACTATACGCTGAAGCTTTCTTT. Translated: CASRLYAEAFF.

This clonotype was seen repeatedly, ten times or more. The gene calls are TRBV9 and TRBJ2-7; D might be TRBD2 (5 bases). CDR1 is SGDLS, CDR2 YYNGEE, per germline. The CDR3 sequence is 14 residues long. With 0 bases removed from V and 4 bases from J, the gap between germline ends came to 11 bases. CDR3 amino acids: CASSVDDSGYEQYF. CDR3 bases: TGTGCCAGCAGCGTAGATGACTCGGGGTACGAGCAGTACTTC.

Many counts were recorded for this clonotype. The rearrangement uses TRBV27 and TRBJ2-5, with 10 positions matching TRBD2. CDR1 is MNHEY, CDR2 SMNVEV, per germline (reference sequence). Trimming took 6 bases from V and 6 from J; bases not matched to a gene: 16. The CDR3 spans 17 residues. The CDR3 sequence: CASSRIVASGSSKTQYF. The CDR3 DNA sequence: TGTGCCAGCAGCCGTATAGTAGCTAGCGGGAGTTCAAAGACCCAGTACTTC.

This clonotype was recorded many times. This chain connects TRBV29-1 to TRBJ1-1, with D uncertain. The CDR3 runs to 11 residues. The germline V gene has CDR1 SQVTM and CDR2 ANQGSEA. Between the trimmed V and J ends, which lost 7 bases and 4 bases, there was a span of 10 bases. As DNA, the CDR3 is TGCAGCGGGGTACGAGGCACTGAAGCTTTCTTT. It codes for CSGVRGTEAFF.

Ten or more counts support this clonotype. The CDR3 region has the DNA TGTGCCAGCAGACTAGCGGGAGGGATCAGTGAGCAGTTCTTC. It codes for CASRLAGGISEQFF. This sequence joins TRBV6-1 and TRBJ2-1, with 13 nucleotides matching TRBD2. The ends lost 6 bases at V and 9 bases at J; junction bases unmatched: 5. The CDR3 is made up of 14 amino acids. Germline values: CDR1 MNHNS, CDR2 SASEGT.

This clonotype was counted at least ten times. The V call is TRBV6-5, the J call TRBJ2-2, with D possibly being TRBD2 (5 bases). Trimming pared 0 bases from V and 4 bases from J, leaving 12 bases between. Looked up from germline, CDR1 is MNHEY and CDR2 is SVGAGI. CDR3 size: 16 residues. The CDR3 coding sequence is TGTGCCAGCAGTTACTCGCTGGGGAGTATCACCGGGGAGCTGTTTTTT. Translating it yields CASSYSLGSITGELFF.

This clonotype was detected ten times or more. The rearrangement links TRBV6-2 or TRBV6-3 to TRBJ2-7; 10 bases are a match to TRBD2. CDR3 length: 14 residues. Germline V gene data show CDR1 as MNHEY and CDR2 as SVGEGT. The trim removed 4 bases at V and 3 bases at J, leaving 3 bases unmatched. CDR3 nucleotides: TGTGCCAGCAGTTCTCTAGCGGGAGTCTACGAGCAGTACTTC. Amino acids: CASSSLAGVYEQYF.

The chain carries TRBV20-1 and TRBJ2-1; 8 positions agree with TRBD2. Germline assignment: CDR1 DFQATT and CDR2 SNEGSKA (reference sequence). V shed 6 bases, J shed 3 bases, and the junction held 7 bases outside the gene matches. This CDR3 region has 14 residues. CDR3 DNA sequence: TGCAGTGCCTTAACCGGGACTAGCTACAATGAGCAGTTCTTC. As protein: CSALTGTSYNEQFF.

This clonotype has just a few counts. The chain joins TRBV5-1 to TRBJ1-3; D gene uncertain. From germline, CDR1 is SGHRS and CDR2 YFSETQ. This CDR3 comprises 11 residues. V shed 7 bases and J shed 6 bases, with 8 bases lying between them. The CDR3 DNA reads TGCGCCAGCCGTGGGGAAAACACCATATATTTT. Translation gives CASRGENTIYF.